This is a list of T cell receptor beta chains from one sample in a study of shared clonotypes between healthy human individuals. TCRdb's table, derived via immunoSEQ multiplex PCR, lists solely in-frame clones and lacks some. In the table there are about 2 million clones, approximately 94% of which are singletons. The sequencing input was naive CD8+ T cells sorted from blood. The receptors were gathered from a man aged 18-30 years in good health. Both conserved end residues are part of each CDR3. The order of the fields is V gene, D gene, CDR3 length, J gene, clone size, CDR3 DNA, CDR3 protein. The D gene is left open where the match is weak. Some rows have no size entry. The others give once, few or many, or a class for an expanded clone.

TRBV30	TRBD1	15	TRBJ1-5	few	TGTGCCTGGAGTGAGGGACAGATTAGCAATCAGCCCCAGCATTTT	CAWSEGQISNQPQHF
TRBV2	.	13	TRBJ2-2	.	TGTGCCAGCAGTGCTGGGGGGCCCGGGGAGCTGTTTTTT	CASSAGGPGELFF
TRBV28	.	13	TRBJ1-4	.	TGTGCCAGCATCCCCACGGGCCATGAAAAACTGTTTTTT	CASIPTGHEKLFF
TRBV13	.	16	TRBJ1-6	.	TGTGCCAGCAGCTTAGCCAGGAACTCCTATAATTCACCCCTCCACTTT	CASSLARNSYNSPLHF
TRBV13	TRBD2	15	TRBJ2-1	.	TGTGCCAGCAGCCCGGAACTAGCGGGTTACAATGAGCAGTTCTTC	CASSPELAGYNEQFF
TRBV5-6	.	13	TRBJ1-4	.	TGTGCCAGCAGCTTCCTGGGTTCTGAAAAACTGTTTTTT	CASSFLGSEKLFF
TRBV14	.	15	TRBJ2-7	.	TGTGCCAGCAGCCAAGATCCGCACAGAACCTACGAGCAGTACTTC	CASSQDPHRTYEQYF
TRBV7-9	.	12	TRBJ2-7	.	TGTGCCAGCAGCCTGGAGGATTACGAGCAGTACTTC	CASSLEDYEQYF
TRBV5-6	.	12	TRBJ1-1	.	TGTGCCAGCAGCAGGGACGTTCTTGAAGCTTTCTTT	CASSRDVLEAFF
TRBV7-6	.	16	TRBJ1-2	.	TGTGCCAGCAGCCCCCGGTATATTGGGGAGAGCTATGGCTACACCTTC	CASSPRYIGESYGYTF
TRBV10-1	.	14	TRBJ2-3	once	TGCGCCAGCAGTGATCGCGGCGGCGGGGATACGCAGTATTTT	CASSDRGGGDTQYF
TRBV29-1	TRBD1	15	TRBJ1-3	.	TGCAGCGTGATGGGACAGGGGACTCTCGGAAACACCATATATTTT	CSVMGQGTLGNTIYF
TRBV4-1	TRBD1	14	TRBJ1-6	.	TGCGCCAGCAGCCCAGGACAGGGAGGCTCACCCCTCCACTTT	CASSPGQGGSPLHF
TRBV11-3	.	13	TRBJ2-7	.	TGTGCCAGCAGCTTAGCCTACTCCTACGAGCAGTACTTC	CASSLAYSYEQYF
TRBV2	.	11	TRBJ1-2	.	TGTGCCAGGACAGTTAACTATGGCTACACCTTC	CARTVNYGYTF
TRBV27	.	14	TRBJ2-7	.	TGTGCCAGCAGTTTAATATTGGGGGCCTACGAGCAGTACTTC	CASSLILGAYEQYF
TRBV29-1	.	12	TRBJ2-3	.	.	CSVVLVADTQYF